This entry concerns a single T cell receptor beta chain. This entry comes from a study of shared clonotypes between healthy human individuals. Deletions cut 4 bases from V and 8 bases from J, with 14 bases between. The CDR3 has 13 residues. Per germline, CDR1 SNHLY and CDR2 FYNNEI. Repertoires were generated with immunoSEQ multiplex PCR, while TCRdb's copy carries only in-frame clones and drops some. The sample has around 500,000 clones, about 84% seen once; the top ten hold about 12%. V gene TRBV2 combines with J gene TRBJ1-2; maybe TRBD1 (6 bases). Sequences were obtained from PBMCs. The clonotype was recovered from a woman aged 40 to 50 in good health. Some clones in this sample may be carry-over from other donors' samples. This CDR3 reads CASSVNRAGGYTF. In DNA, the CDR3 is TGTGCCAGCAGTGTTAACAGGGCCGGGGGCTACACCTTC.